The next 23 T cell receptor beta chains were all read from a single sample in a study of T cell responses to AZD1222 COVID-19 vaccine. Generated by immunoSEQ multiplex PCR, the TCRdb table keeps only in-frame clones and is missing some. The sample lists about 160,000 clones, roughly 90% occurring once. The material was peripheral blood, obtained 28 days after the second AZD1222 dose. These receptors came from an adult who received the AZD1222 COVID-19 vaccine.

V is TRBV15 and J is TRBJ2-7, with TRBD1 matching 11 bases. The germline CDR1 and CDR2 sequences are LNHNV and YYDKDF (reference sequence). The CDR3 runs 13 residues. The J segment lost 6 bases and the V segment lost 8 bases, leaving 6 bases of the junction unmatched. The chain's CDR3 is CATGQGAFGEQYF. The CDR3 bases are TGTGCCACCGGACAGGGGGCTTTCGGCGAGCAGTACTTC.

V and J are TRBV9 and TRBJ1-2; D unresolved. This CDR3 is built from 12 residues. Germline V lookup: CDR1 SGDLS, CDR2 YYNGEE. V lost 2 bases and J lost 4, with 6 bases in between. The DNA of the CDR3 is TGTGCCAGCAGCGTGGAGGCCTATGGCTACACCTTC. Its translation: CASSVEAYGYTF.

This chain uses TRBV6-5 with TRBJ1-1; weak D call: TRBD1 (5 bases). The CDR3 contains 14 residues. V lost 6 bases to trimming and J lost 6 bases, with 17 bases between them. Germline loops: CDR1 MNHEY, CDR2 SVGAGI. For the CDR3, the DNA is TGTGCCAGCAGGTACACAGGCCCCCGATCTGAAGCTTTCTTT. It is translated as CASRYTGPRSEAFF.

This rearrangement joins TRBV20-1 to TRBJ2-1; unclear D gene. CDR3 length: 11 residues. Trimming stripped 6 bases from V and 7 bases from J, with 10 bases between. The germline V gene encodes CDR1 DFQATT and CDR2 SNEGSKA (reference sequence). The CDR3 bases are TGCAGTGCCCGACCCTGGAATGAGCAGTTCTTC. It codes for CSARPWNEQFF.

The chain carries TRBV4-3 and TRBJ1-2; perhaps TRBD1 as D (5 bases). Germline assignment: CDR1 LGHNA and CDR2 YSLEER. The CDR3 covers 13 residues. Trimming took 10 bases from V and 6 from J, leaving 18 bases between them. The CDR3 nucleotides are TGCGCCACGAGGAACGGCAGGGAGGATGGCTACACCTTC. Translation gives CATRNGREDGYTF.

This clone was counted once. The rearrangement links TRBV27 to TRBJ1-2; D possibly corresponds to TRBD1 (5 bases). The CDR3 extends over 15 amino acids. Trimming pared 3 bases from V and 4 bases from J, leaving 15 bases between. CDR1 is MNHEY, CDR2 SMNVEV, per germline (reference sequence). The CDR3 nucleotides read TGTGCCAGCAGTTTTGCCGCGGGGCGCAGCTATGGCTACACCTTC. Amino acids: CASSFAAGRSYGYTF.

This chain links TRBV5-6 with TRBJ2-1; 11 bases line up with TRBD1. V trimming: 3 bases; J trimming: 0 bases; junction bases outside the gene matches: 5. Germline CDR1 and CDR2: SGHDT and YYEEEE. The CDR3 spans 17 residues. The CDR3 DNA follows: TGTGCCAGCAGCTGGGACAGGGGGAACCCCTCCTACAATGAGCAGTTCTTC. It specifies CASSWDRGNPSYNEQFF. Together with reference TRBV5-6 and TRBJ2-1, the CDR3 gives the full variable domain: DAGVTQSPTHLIKTRGQQVTLRCSPKSGHDTVSWYQQALGQGPQFIFQYYEEEERQRGNFPDRFSGHQFPNYSSELNVNALLLGDSALYLCASSWDRGNPSYNEQFFGPGTRLTVL.

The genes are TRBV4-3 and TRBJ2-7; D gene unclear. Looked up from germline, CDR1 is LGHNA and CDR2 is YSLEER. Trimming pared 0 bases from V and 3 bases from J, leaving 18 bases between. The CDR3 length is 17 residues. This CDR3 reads CASSQEAWAEFYYEQYF. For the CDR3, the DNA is TGCGCCAGCAGCCAAGAAGCCTGGGCAGAGTTTTACTACGAGCAGTACTTC.

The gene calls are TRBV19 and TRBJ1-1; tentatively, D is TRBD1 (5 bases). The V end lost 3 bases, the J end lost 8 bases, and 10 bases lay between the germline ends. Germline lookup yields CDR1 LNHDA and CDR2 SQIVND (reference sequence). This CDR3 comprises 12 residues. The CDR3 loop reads CASSMGPREAFF. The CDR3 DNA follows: TGTGCCAGTAGTATGGGGCCACGGGAAGCTTTCTTT.

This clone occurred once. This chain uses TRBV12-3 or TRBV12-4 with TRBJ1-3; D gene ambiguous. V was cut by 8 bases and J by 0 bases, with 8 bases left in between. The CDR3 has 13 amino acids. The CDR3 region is CASLVSSGNTIYF. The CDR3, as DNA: TGTGCCAGCCTGGTGTCCTCTGGAAACACCATATATTTT.

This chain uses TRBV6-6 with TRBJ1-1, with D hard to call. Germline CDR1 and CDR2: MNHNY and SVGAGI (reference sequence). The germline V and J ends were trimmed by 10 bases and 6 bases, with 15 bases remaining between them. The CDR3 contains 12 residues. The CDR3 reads CATDRGDSEAFF. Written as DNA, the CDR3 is TGTGCCACCGATCGGGGAGATTCTGAAGCTTTCTTT.

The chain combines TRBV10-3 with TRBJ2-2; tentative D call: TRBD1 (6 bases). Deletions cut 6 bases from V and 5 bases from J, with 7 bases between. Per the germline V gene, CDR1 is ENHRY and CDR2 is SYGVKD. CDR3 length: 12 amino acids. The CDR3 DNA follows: TGTGCCATCAGAACAGGGACCGGGGAGCTGTTTTTT. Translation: CAIRTGTGELFF.

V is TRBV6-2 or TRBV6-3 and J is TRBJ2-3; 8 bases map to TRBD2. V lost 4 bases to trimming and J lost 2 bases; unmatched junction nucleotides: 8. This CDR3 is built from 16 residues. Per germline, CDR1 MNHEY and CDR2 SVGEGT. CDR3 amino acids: CASSLAGSRVTDTQYF. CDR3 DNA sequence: TGTGCCAGCAGTTTAGCGGGGTCCCGGGTCACAGATACGCAGTATTTT.

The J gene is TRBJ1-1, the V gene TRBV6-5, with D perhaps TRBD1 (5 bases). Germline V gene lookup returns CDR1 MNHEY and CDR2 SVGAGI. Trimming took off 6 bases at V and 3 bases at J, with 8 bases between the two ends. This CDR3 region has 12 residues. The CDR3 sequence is CASRGRHTEAFF. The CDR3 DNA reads TGTGCCAGCAGGGGGCGTCACACTGAAGCTTTCTTT.

The CDR3, as DNA: TGTGCCAGCAGTCTGGGGAGCCGCACAGATACGCAGTATTTT. Encoded protein: CASSLGSRTDTQYF. The chain recombines TRBV5-8 with TRBJ2-3; maybe TRBD2 (5 bases). Trimming removed 5 bases from V and 1 base from J, with 11 bases in between. Germline CDR1 SGHTS, CDR2 YDEGEE. The CDR3 has 14 residues.

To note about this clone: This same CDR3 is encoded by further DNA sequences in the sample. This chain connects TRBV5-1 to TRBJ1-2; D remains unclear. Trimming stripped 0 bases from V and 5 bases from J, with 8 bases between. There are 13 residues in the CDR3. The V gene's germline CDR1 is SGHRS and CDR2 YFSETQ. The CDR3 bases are TGCGCCAGCAGCTTGGGGGGAGGATATGGCTACACCTTC. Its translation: CASSLGGGYGYTF. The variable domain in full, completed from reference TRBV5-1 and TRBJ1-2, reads KAGVTQTPRYLIKTRGQQVTLSCSPISGHRSVSWYQQTPGQGLQFLFEYFSETQRNKGNFPGRFSGRQFSNSRSEMNVSTLELGDSALYLCASSLGGGYGYTFGSGTRLTVV.

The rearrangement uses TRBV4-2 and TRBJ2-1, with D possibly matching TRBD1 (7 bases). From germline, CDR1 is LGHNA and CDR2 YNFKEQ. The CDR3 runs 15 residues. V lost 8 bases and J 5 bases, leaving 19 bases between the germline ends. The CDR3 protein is CASSKGAGKDNEQFF. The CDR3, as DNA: TGTGCCAGCTCAAAGGGGGCGGGGAAAGACAATGAGCAGTTCTTC.

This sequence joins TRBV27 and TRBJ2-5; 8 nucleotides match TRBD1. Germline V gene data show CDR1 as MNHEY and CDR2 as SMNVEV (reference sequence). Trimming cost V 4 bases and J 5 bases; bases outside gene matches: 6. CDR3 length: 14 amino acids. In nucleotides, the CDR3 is TGTGCCAGCAGTTCCCGCAGGGGGCGGGAGACCCAGTACTTC. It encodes CASSSRRGRETQYF.

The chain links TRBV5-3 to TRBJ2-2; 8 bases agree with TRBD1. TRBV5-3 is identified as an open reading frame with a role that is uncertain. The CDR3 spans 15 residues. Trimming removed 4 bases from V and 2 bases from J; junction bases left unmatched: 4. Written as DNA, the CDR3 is TGTGCCAGAAGCCGAGGACAGGGAAACACCGGGGAGCTGTTTTTT. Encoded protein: CARSRGQGNTGELFF.

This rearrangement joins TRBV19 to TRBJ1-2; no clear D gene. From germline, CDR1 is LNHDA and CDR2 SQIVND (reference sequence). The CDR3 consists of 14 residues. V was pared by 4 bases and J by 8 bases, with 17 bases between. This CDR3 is CASSNRENLGGYTF. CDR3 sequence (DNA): TGTGCCAGTAGTAACCGGGAGAACCTTGGCGGCTACACCTTC.

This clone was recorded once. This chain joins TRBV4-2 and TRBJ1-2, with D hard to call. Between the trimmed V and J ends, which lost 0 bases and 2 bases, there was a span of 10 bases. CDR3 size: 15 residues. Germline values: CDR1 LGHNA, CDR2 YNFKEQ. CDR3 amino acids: CASSQESLGNYGYTF. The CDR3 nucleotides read TGTGCCAGCAGCCAAGAGTCCCTGGGAAACTATGGCTACACCTTC.

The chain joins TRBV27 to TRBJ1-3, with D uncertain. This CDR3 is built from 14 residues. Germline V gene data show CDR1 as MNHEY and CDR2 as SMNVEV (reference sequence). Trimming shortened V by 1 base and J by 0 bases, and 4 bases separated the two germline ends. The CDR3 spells CASSLWASGNTIYF. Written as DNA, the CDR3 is TGTGCCAGCAGTTTATGGGCCTCTGGAAACACCATATATTTT.

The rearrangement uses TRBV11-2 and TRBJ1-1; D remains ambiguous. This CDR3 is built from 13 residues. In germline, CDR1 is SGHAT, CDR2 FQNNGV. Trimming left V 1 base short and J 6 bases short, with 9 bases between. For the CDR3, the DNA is TGTGCCAGCAGCTTAGTCCAAGGAGCTGAAGCTTTCTTT. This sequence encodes CASSLVQGAEAFF.